This T cell receptor (beta chain) was identified during a study of cytomegalovirus exposure and HLA in healthy donors (dated by TCRdb to about 2017). About the investigation overall: According to an earlier analysis of 550 to 700 of the donors, some 180 million T cells yielded 117 million unique TCR beta sequences and 250 to 350 Gb of sequence data. Of the approximately 400 genotyped donors, about 80% fell in the genetic ancestry cluster associated with self-reported Caucasian donors. Among a few hundred genotyped donors of the cohort, an average of about 240,000 unique TCR beta nucleotide sequences were sequenced per donor, around 20% of them non-productive. Donor age, sex, ethnicity and CMV serostatus were collected together with the repertoire data. Along with the roughly 710-subject first cohort, a separate validation cohort of over a hundred different subjects was used. Both class I and class II loci were covered by HLA typing, at four-digit resolution. The study was designed to test whether signatures of past pathogen exposure could be identified by cataloging public T cell receptors. An early release that covered about 600 HLA-typed donors contained around 330 gigabases of sequencing data and 85 million to 100 million unique TCR sequences. An earlier analysis of 450 to 750 of the donors used high-throughput TCR beta sequencing to judge whether each TCR beta V gene segment behaved as functional or pseudogenic. The study used immunosequencing to profile the T cell repertoires of around 600 subjects and linked those repertoires to cytomegalovirus serostatus. The number of typed donors differed by locus: about 620-640 for A, B, C, DRB1 and DQB1; 500 to 550 for DQA1; fewer than 610 for DPA1; and some 450 for DPB1. The later analysis used no new phenotypic data to find candidate immune exposures, relying instead on TCR beta sequences and their occurrence across donors. A later genetic analysis took genome-wide SNP genotypes for about three fifths of the 666 donors and used that subset as a discovery cohort. The study combined high-throughput TCR immunosequencing, statistical association of individual TCRs with disease status, and machine learning to predict cytomegalovirus infection status. Roughly five DR-DQ haplotypes were handled as single units for association and clustering, since linkage in the cohort was strong. A later analysis re-analyzed previously published TCR beta repertoires from several hundred donors and added high-resolution HLA genotyping to study TCR occurrence patterns. All discovery cohort repertoires had been generated using a single sequencing platform.

With regard to this clone: Its antigen is currently not known. No base quality information exists; no much larger clone differs at one position.

Broader findings and caveats from the paper: When HLA alleles, especially DR and DQ, strongly co-occurred, TCR associations were difficult to assign to individual alleles. The study gave a list of 150 to 200 TCR beta chains associated with cytomegalovirus. In a later analysis, TCR association rates were found to vary across HLA loci, with the most associated TCRs seen for DRB1 alleles and the fewest for HLA-C alleles. The sequencing pipeline was judged likely to have produced a cluster of highly shared sequence variants as a technical artifact. An association between a missense DCLRE1C variant and V-gene and J-gene trimming of TCR beta chains was found in a later genetic analysis and replicated in an independent cohort. This cohort had only TCR beta chains sequenced, and the lack of alpha or paired-chain data limited which features could be detected. Compared with equally common non-associated chains, HLA-associated TCR beta chains in a later analysis were more clonally expanded and had lower generation probabilities. About 17 rarely observed V segments, including chromosome 9 orphons, were excluded from the earlier analysis of several hundred of the donors because counts were too low. The 87-base-pair reads could not distinguish some IMGT-functional V segments, including TRBV6-2 and TRBV6-3, so those segments were excluded. In a later analysis, over 15,000 TCR beta sequences were associated with specific HLA alleles at a false discovery rate of 0.05. For the cohort, immune exposure information was limited to CMV serostatus. An earlier analysis of approximately 530 of the donors showed that most TCR beta V segments appeared in productive rearrangements either about 87% or about 30% of the time, which broadly matched IMGT annotations. Because HLA typing was unavailable for some donors at each locus, only the typed subset was used in association tests. Cytomegalovirus status was reported to be diagnosed by the classifier with high specificity and sensitivity in both the original and validation cohorts. While some public TCRs were present in many individuals, most TCR sequences turned up only very rarely across donors. In a later analysis, most CMV-associated TCR beta chains were found to appear HLA-restricted, with HLA associations seemingly driven largely by CMV exposure. In a later genetic analysis, fewer N-insertions in productive TCRs were reported among donors in an Asian-associated ancestry cluster than the roughly 700-donor mean. The authors suggested that the approach could potentially be extended to other disease states and immunological phenotypes. A further reported finding was that TCR beta sequences accurately predicted the HLA-A and HLA-B alleles for most subjects in the first cohort. In vitro tests confirmed that a few of the cytomegalovirus-associated TCR beta chains recognize cytomegalovirus antigens. A later analysis reported that several top co-occurrence clusters appeared linked to parvovirus B19, influenza, CMV and Epstein-Barr virus. Sequencing depth was assumed to be roughly uniform across donors in the presence/absence analyses, though that assumption may not hold. Correlated functional status among segregating V segments might be attributable to linkage disequilibrium, but an unknown experimental factor could not be ruled out.

In total, 600 or so healthy bone marrow donors made up the cohort. All cohort members were sampled while nominally healthy, although unrecorded immune exposures were likely present. The donor was CMV seropositive and belonged to the group of 270 or so seropositive cohort members. A peripheral blood sample was provided by each donor, and peripheral blood mononuclear cells were used for TCR beta sequencing. The Qiagen DNeasy Blood Extraction Kit was used to extract genomic DNA from the blood cell samples. V loses 6 bases, J loses 4 bases, and the germline ends lie 16 bases apart. The CDR3 goes from the cysteine to the phenylalanine over 15 residues. Only the CDR3 region is kept as DNA, spanning 45 bases read in frame from base 1. CDR1 is given as KGHSH and CDR2 as LQKENI, both from the germline V gene. Library preparation employed the immunoSEQ multiplex PCR assay. For the multiplex PCR, a mixture combining 60 forward primers for TCR Vbeta segments and 13 reverse primers for TCR Jbeta segments was used. Amplification of the CDR3 region of rearranged TCR beta genes was performed with a multiplex PCR assay on genomic DNA. Amplified TCR beta libraries were sequenced as 87-base-pair reads on the Illumina HiSeq System. The study's processing was this. Across the 670 or so repertoires, a later analysis counted some 81 million unique TCR beta chains, roughly 11 million of which were shared by at least two donors. A nearest-neighbor algorithm error-corrected the raw reads and collapsed the reads into unique sequences, merging closely related sequences to remove PCR and sequencing errors. To assign V, D and J gene segments, CDR3 sequences were aligned to IMGT reference sequences. For a sequence to be retained, a match of at least six nucleotides was required to both a V gene segment and a J gene segment. Rearrangements were classified as productive when the CDR3 lacked stop codons and remained in frame with V and J, and all other rearrangements were classified as non-productive. Following IMGT convention, CDR3 was defined as the stretch from the second conserved V-encoded cysteine up to the conserved J-encoded phenylalanine. The earlier analysis of about 570 of the donors excluded any sequence lacking an unambiguous match to a single V gene segment. An earlier analysis of just under 600 of the donors called V segments functional above 56.7% productive rearrangements and segregating when the between-donor standard deviation exceeded 5%. To diagnose cytomegalovirus status from the catalog of TCR beta chain sequences, a statistical classification framework was built. A later analysis assigned V and J genes by comparing TCR nucleotide sequences with IMGT/GENE-DB human TR gene sequences. The TCRdist pipeline was used in a later analysis to assign CDR3 sequences and most-parsimonious VDJ recombination scenarios. A later analysis defined each TCR beta chain by its CDR3 amino acid sequence plus V-gene family, and excluded reads lacking a unique V-gene family. To address suspected cross-contamination and a sequencing artifact, a later analysis removed 450 to 700 highly shared, low-generation-probability nucleotide sequences. A later analysis calculated a clonal expansion index for each public chain from normalized within-repertoire ranks of inferred template counts. In a later analysis, generation probabilities were computed using a VDJ recombination model fitted to out-of-frame rearrangements, and the results were checked against IGoR. In a later analysis, TCR-TCR, TCR-HLA and TCR-CMV co-occurrence was scored with hypergeometric tests, and a repertoire-size bias correction was applied to TCR pairs. To estimate false discovery rates, a later analysis permuted the HLA or CMV assignments 20 times. A later analysis grouped co-occurring TCRs with DBSCAN, adding TCRdist sequence similarity when clustering within HLA-allele-positive subsets. Repertoires with fewer than 30,000 or more than 120,000 public chains were left out of co-occurrence clustering, as were a handful of repertoires with anomalous nucleotide sharing. Here the immuneACCESS table is served through TCRdb, limited to in-frame sequences with V and J called. Missing clones are a known gap in these copies; in checked studies unresolved V genes cover under half, and the rest lacks a known reason. The DNA was the basis for D and trimming; V, J and clone size are from that table. The sample records 110,000 or so clones, roughly 71% of which are singletons. 5.4% of the sample is in the top ten clones.

The sample comprised PBMCs. Recombination linked TRBV18 to TRBJ1-3, and TRBD1 may be the D gene, going by 6 matching bases. The receptor was isolated from a woman aged 70-85 years in good health and CMV-seropositive. The sequenced DNA is TGTGCCAGCTCGCCGATACAGGGTGGCGGAAACACCATATATTTT. It translates as CASSPIQGGGNTIYF.